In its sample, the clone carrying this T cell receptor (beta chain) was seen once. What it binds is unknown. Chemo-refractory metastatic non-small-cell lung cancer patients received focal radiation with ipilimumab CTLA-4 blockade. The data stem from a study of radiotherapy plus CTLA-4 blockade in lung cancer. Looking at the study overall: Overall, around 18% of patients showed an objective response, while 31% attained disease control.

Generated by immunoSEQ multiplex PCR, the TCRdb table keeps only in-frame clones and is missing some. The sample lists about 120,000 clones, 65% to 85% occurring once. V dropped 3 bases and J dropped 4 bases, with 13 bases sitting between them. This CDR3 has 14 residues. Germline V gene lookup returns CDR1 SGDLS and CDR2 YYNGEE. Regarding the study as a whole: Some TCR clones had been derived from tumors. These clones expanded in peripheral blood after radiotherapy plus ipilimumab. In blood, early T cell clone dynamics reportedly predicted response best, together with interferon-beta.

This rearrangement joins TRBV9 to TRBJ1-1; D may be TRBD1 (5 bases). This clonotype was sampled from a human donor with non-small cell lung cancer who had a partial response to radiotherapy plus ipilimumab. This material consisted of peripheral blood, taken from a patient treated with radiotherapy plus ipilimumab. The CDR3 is CASSAAGGSTEAFF. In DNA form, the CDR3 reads TGTGCCAGCAGCGCCGCTGGGGGGAGCACTGAAGCTTTCTTT.